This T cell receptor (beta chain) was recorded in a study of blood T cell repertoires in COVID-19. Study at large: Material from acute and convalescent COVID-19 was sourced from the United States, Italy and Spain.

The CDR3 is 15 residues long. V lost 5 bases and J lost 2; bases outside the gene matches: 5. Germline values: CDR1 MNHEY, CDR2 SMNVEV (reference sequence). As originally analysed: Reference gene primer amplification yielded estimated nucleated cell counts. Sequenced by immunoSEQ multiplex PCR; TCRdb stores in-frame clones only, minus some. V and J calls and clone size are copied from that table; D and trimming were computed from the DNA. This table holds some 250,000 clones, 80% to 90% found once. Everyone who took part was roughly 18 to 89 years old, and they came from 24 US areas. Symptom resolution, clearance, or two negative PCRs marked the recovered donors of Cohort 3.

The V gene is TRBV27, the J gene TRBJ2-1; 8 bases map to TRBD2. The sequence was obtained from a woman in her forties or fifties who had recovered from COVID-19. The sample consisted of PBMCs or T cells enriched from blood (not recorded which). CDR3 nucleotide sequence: TGTGCCAGCAGTGCTAGCGGGCACCCCTACAATGAGCAGTTCTTC. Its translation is CASSASGHPYNEQFF.